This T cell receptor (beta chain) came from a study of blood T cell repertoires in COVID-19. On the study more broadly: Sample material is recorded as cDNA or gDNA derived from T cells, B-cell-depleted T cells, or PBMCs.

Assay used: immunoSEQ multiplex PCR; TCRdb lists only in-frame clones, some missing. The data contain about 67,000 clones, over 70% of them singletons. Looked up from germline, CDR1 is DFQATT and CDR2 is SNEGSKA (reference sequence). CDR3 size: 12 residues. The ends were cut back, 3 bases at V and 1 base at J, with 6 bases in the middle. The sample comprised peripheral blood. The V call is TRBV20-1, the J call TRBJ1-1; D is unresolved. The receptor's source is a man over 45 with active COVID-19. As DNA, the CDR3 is TGCAGTGCTAGTCGGAGGAACACTGAAGCTTTCTTT. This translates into CSASRRNTEAFF.